These T cell receptor beta chains were read from a single sample in a study of blood T cell repertoires in COVID-19. Profiled with immunoSEQ multiplex PCR; TCRdb holds only in-frame clones, not every one. The sample carries about 97,000 clones, around nine tenths recorded once. The sample was peripheral blood. These receptor sequences come from a human donor in a cohort sampled during active COVID-19. CDR3s include the opening cysteine and the closing phenylalanine or tryptophan. A D gene is named only where the DNA matches it firmly. A row's size may be missing; if present it is once, few, many or a size class.

J	D	V	size	CDR3	DNA
TRBJ1-4	.	TRBV30	.	CAWSAVQVLGAATNEKLFF	TGTGCCTGGAGTGCGGTACAGGTGCTGGGGGCTGCAACTAATGAAAAACTGTTTTTT
TRBJ2-5	.	TRBV5-8	.	CASSLEGVPVETQYF	TGTGCCAGCAGCTTGGAGGGGGTCCCCGTAGAGACCCAGTACTTC
TRBJ2-7	TRBD1	TRBV6-6	.	CASRRTGIEQYF	TGTGCCAGCAGGAGGACAGGGATCGAGCAGTACTTC
TRBJ1-1	.	TRBV19	.	CATGQSKNTEAFF	TGTGCCACAGGACAGAGCAAGAACACTGAAGCTTTCTTT
TRBJ1-1	TRBD1	TRBV27	.	CASRETGAVNTEAFF	TGTGCCAGCAGGGAGACAGGGGCTGTGAACACTGAAGCTTTCTTT
TRBJ2-1	TRBD1	TRBV18	.	CASSLTGVGWGEQFF	TGTGCCAGCTCACTCACAGGGGTGGGATGGGGTGAGCAGTTCTTC
TRBJ2-1	TRBD2	TRBV28	.	CASSVAGGPHNEQFF	TGTGCCAGCAGTGTCGCGGGAGGGCCGCATAATGAGCAGTTCTTC
TRBJ2-7	TRBD2	TRBV19	.	CASSVYPGLAGGRHHEQYF	TGTGCCAGTAGTGTATACCCGGGACTAGCGGGGGGTCGACACCACGAGCAGTACTTC
TRBJ2-3	.	TRBV7-3	once	CASSRYRSPDTQYF	TGTGCCAGCAGTCGATACCGTAGTCCAGATACGCAGTATTTT
TRBJ1-6	TRBD1	TRBV19	once	CASSEVAGGVNSPLHF	TGTGCCAGTAGTGAAGTGGCAGGGGGCGTTAATTCACCCCTCCACTTT
TRBJ1-1	.	TRBV2	.	CASSNFYPNTEAFF	TGTGCCAGCAGCAATTTCTATCCGAACACTGAAGCTTTCTTT
TRBJ1-5	.	TRBV25-1	few	CASSGMDRDQPQHF	TGTGCCAGCAGTGGAATGGACAGAGATCAGCCCCAGCATTTT
TRBJ2-1	TRBD2	TRBV9	.	CASSATGTRNNEQFF	TGTGCCAGCAGCGCTACCGGGACTAGAAACAATGAGCAGTTCTTC
TRBJ2-3	TRBD2	TRBV5-1	.	CASSLNSGGTQYF	TGCGCCAGCAGCTTGAATAGCGGGGGTACGCAGTATTTT